This TCR beta chain came from a study of blood T cell repertoires in COVID-19. Only in-frame clones appear in the TCRdb table, and some are missing; sequencing was by immunoSEQ multiplex PCR. In the table there are almost 250,000 clones, over 75% of which are singletons. Germline lookup yields CDR1 KGHSH and CDR2 LQKENI. V gave up 2 bases and J gave up 6 bases; unmatched junction bases: 7. The CDR3 has 16 amino acids. J is TRBJ2-1 and V is TRBV18, with 10 nucleotides matching TRBD2. The sequencing input was PBMCs or T cells enriched from blood (not recorded which). The clonotype was recovered from a woman aged 45-65 years with acute COVID-19. The CDR3 DNA is TGTGCCAGCTCACCAGTACGACTAGCGGGCAGCAATGAGCAGTTCTTC. This codes for CASSPVRLAGSNEQFF.